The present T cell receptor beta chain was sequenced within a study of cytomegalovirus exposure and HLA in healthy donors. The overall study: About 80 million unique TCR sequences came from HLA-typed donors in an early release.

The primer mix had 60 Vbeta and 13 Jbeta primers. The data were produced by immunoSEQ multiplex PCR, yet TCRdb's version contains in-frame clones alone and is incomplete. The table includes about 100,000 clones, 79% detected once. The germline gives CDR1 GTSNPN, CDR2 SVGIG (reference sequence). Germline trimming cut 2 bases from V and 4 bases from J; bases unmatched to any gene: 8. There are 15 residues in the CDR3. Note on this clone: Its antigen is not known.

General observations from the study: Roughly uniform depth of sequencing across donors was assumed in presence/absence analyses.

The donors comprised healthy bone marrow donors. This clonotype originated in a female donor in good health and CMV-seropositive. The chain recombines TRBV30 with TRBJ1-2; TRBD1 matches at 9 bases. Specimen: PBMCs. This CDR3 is CAWSPGQGKSYGYTF. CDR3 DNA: TGTGCCTGGAGTCCCGGACAGGGGAAAAGCTATGGCTACACCTTC.